The entry that follows covers one T cell receptor (beta chain) sequence. This table comes from immunoSEQ multiplex PCR, and its TCRdb copy is limited to in-frame clones, with some not included. Among about 86,000 clones listed, approximately 88% were seen once. This entry is derived from a study of OX40 agonist ivuxolimab in advanced cancers. The wider study: In this cohort, patients received ivuxolimab, an agonistic anti-OX40 (CD134) antibody. Dose-escalation cases comprised hepatocellular carcinoma, melanoma, renal cell or head and neck cancer.

Germline trimming cut 0 bases from V and 9 bases from J; bases unmatched to any gene: 4. This CDR3 region has 14 residues. The germline gives CDR1 SGDLS, CDR2 YYNGEE. With baseline, cycle 4 day 1, and cycle 7 day 1 as timepoints, blood was sampled. The input for sequencing was CD4+ or CD8+ T cells sorted from blood, taken in a trial of the OX40 agonist ivuxolimab. The sequence derives from an adult with an advanced solid tumor such as melanoma, head and neck, liver or kidney cancer. The V and J genes are TRBV9 and TRBJ2-1; TRBD2 agrees at 9 bases. CDR3 bases: TGTGCCAGCAGCGTAGGGCTAGCGGGGAGTGAGCAGTTCTTC. Translation: CASSVGLAGSEQFF.